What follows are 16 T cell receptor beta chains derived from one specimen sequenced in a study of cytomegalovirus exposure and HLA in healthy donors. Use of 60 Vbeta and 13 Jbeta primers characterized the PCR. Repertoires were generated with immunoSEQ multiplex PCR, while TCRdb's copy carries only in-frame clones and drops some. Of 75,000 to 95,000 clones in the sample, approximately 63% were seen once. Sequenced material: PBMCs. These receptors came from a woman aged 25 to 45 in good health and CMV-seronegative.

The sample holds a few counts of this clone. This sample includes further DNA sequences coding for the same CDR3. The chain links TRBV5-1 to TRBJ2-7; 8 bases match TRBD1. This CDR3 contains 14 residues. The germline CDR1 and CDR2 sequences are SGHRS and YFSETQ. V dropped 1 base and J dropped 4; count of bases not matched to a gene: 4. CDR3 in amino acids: CASSLTGGLYEQYF. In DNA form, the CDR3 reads TGCGCCAGCAGCTTGACAGGGGGGCTATACGAGCAGTACTTC.

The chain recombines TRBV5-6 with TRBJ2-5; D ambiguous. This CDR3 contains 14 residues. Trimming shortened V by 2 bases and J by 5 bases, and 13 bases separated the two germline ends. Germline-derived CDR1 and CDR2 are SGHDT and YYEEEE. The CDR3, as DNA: TGTGCCAGCAGCTTTTCATCTTTCCGGGAGACCCAGTACTTC. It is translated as CASSFSSFRETQYF.

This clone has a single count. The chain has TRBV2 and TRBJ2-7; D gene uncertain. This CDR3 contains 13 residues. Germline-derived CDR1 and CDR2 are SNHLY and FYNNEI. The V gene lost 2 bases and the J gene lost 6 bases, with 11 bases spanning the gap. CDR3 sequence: CASSESPRGEQYF. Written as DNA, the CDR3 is TGTGCCAGCAGTGAATCTCCCAGAGGCGAGCAGTACTTC. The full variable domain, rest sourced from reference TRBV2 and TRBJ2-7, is EPEVTQTPSHQVTQMGQEVILRCVPISNHLYFYWYRQILGQKVEFLVSFYNNEISEKSEIFDDQFSVERPDGSNFTLKIRSTKLEDSAMYFCASSESPRGEQYFGPGTRLTVT.

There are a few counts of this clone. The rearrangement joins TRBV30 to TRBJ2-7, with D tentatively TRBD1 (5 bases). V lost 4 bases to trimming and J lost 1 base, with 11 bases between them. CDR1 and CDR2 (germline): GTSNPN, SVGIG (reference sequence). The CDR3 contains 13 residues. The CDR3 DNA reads TGTGCCTGGATTCTCAGGGAATCCTACGAGCAGTACTTC. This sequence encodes CAWILRESYEQYF.

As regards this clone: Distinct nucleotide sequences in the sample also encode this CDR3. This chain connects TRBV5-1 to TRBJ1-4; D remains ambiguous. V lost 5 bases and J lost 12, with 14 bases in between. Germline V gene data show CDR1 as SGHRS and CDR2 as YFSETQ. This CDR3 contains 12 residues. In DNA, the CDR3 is TGCGCCAGCAGTTCGGGGTTTGAGGAACTGTTTTTT. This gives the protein CASSSGFEELFF.

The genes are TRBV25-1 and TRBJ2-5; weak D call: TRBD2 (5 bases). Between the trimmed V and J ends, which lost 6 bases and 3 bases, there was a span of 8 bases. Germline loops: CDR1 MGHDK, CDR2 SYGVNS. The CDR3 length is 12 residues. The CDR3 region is CASRGAEETQYF. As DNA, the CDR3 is TGTGCCAGCAGGGGAGCGGAAGAGACCCAGTACTTC. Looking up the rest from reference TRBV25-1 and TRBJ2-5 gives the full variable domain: EADIYQTPRYLVIGTGKKITLECSQTMGHDKMYWYQQDPGMELHLIHYSYGVNSTEKGDLSSESTVSRIRTEHFPLTLESARPSHTSQYLCASRGAEETQYFGPGTRLLVL.

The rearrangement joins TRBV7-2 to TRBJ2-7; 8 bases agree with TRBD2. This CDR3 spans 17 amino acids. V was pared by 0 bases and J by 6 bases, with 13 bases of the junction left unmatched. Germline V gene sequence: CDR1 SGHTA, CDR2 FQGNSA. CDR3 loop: CASSLASGAGRGGEQYF. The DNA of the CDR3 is TGTGCCAGCAGCTTAGCGTCAGGGGCCGGGAGGGGGGGCGAGCAGTACTTC.

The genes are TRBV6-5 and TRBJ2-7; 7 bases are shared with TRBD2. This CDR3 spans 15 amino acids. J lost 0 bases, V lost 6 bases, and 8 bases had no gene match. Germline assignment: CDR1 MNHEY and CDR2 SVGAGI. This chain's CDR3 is CASRLLAEGSYEQYF. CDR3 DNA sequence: TGTGCCAGCAGACTGCTAGCGGAGGGCTCCTACGAGCAGTACTTC.

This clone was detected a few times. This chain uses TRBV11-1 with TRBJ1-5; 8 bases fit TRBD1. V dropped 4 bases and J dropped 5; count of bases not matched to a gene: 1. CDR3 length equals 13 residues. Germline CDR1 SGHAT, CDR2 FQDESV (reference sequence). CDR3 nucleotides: TGTGCCAGCAGCTCGGACAGGGATCAGCCCCAGCATTTT. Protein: CASSSDRDQPQHF. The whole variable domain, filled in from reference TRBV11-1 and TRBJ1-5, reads EAEVAQSPRYKITEKSQAVAFWCDPISGHATLYWYRQILGQGPELLVQFQDESVVDDSQLPKDRFSAERLKGVDSTLKIQPAELGDSAMYLCASSSDRDQPQHFGDGTRLSIL.

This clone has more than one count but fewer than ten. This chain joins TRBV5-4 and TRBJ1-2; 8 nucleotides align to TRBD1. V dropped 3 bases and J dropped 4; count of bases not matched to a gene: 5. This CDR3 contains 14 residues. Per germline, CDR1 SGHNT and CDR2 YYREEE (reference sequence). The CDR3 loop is CASSYGQGSYGYTF. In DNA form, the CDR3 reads TGTGCCAGCAGCTACGGACAGGGCTCCTATGGCTACACCTTC.

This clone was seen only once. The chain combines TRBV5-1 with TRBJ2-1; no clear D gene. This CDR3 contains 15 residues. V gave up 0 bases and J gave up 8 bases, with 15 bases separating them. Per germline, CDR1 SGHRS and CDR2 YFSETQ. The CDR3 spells CASSLGAHVIDEQFF. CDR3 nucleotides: TGCGCCAGCAGCTTGGGGGCCCACGTAATCGATGAGCAGTTCTTC.

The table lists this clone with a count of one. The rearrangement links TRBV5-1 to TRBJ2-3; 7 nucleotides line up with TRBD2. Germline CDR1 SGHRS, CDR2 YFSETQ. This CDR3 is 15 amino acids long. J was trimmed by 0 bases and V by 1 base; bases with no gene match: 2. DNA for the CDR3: TGCGCCAGCAGCTTGACGGGAGGAAGCACAGATACGCAGTATTTT. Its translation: CASSLTGGSTDTQYF. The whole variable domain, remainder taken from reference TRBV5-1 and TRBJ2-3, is KAGVTQTPRYLIKTRGQQVTLSCSPISGHRSVSWYQQTPGQGLQFLFEYFSETQRNKGNFPGRFSGRQFSNSRSEMNVSTLELGDSALYLCASSLTGGSTDTQYFGPGTRLTVL.

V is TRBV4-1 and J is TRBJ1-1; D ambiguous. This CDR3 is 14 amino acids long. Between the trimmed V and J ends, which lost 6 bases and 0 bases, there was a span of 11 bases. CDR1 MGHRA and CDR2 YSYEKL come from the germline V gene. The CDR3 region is CASRGQVVNTEAFF. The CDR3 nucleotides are TGCGCCAGCAGGGGTCAGGTGGTGAACACTGAAGCTTTCTTT.

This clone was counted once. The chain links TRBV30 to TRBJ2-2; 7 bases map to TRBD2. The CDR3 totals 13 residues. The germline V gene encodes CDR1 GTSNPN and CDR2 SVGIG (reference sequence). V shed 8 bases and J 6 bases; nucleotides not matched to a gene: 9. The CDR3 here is CAHSWGGAGELFF. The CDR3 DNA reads TGTGCCCACAGTTGGGGGGGAGCCGGGGAGCTGTTTTTT.

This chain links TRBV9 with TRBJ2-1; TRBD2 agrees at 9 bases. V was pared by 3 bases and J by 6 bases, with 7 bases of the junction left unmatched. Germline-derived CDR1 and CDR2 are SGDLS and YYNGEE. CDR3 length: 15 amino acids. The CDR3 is CASSALLAGSNEQFF. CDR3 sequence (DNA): TGTGCCAGCAGCGCCCTCCTAGCGGGGTCCAATGAGCAGTTCTTC.

The CDR3 here is CASSFHRGNQPQHF. CDR3 DNA: TGCGCCAGCAGCTTCCACCGAGGCAATCAGCCCCAGCATTTT. This chain joins TRBV10-1 and TRBJ1-5; D is unresolved. V lost 6 bases and J 2 bases, leaving 11 bases between the germline ends. Germline V gives CDR1 WNHNN, CDR2 SYGVQD (reference sequence). There are 14 residues in the CDR3.